The 8 T cell receptor beta chains reported below all come from one sample, sequenced in a study of CD8 T cells in ankylosing spondylitis. General study findings and limits: Blood from ankylosing spondylitis patients appeared to carry a characteristic roughly 8-variant TCR beta motif.

TCRdb re-called the 5' RACE reads through MiXCR, storing one row per CDR3 protein. The profile shows 650,000 to 800,000 distinct CDR3 sequences, 15% to 20% of them singletons. Their antigens are not known. Sequencing was performed on blood, either unsorted or a sorted T cell fraction (not recorded which). The receptors stem from a male donor with ankylosing spondylitis.

This clonotype was counted many times. V usage is TRBV12-3 or TRBV12-4 and J usage is TRBJ1-5, with TRBD1 matching over 7 bases. This CDR3 region has 14 residues. V lost 5 bases, J lost 3 bases, and 4 bases stayed unmatched. CDR3 in DNA: TGTGCCAGCAGTCCGGGACAGTACAATCAGCCCCAGCATTTT. Its translation is CASSPGQYNQPQHF.

This chain connects TRBV5-1 to TRBJ2-3; the D gene is possibly TRBD1 (6 bases). Germline-derived CDR1 and CDR2 are SGHRS and YFSETQ. The CDR3 runs to 16 residues. Trimming removed 2 bases from V and 0 bases from J, with 13 bases in between. The CDR3 protein is CASSFQAGDSTDTQYF. CDR3 bases: TGCGCCAGCAGCTTCCAGGCAGGGGATAGCACAGATACGCAGTATTTT.

This clonotype was recorded a few times. One end of the junction does not line up with germline, which may come from a read error. This chain links TRBV5-1 with TRBJ2-2; a possible D gene is TRBD1 (6 bases). In germline, CDR1 is SGHRS, CDR2 YFSETQ. This CDR3 is built from 15 residues. CDR3 region: CASSLGDTLIGELFF. CDR3 DNA sequence: TGCGCCAGCAGTTTGGGGGACACCCTGATCGGGGAGCTGTTTTTT.

This clonotype was counted many times. The J gene is TRBJ2-3, the V gene TRBV7-8; no clear D gene. Germline-derived CDR1 and CDR2 are SGHVS and FQNEAQ. This CDR3 has 16 residues. V was pared by 0 bases and J by 0 bases, with 10 bases between. The CDR3 spells CASSLARNPSTDTQYF. The CDR3 DNA reads TGTGCCAGCAGCTTAGCGCGGAACCCCAGCACAGATACGCAGTATTTT.

This clonotype was counted only a few times. This sequence joins TRBV20-1 and TRBJ2-7, with TRBD2 matching over 13 bases. The CDR3 extends over 14 amino acids. Per the germline V gene, CDR1 is DFQATT and CDR2 is SNEGSKA (reference sequence). J was trimmed by 0 bases and V by 5 bases; bases with no gene match: 1. The chain's CDR3 is CSAGTSGASYEQYF. CDR3 DNA: TGCAGTGCTGGGACTAGCGGGGCCTCCTACGAGCAGTACTTC.

The CDR3 DNA is TGCAGCGTTGCACTACAGGGTACCAGTGAGCAGTTCTTC. Translating it yields CSVALQGTSEQFF. This chain links TRBV29-1 with TRBJ2-1; possible D gene TRBD1, 6 bases. Trimming shortened V by 4 bases and J by 9 bases, and 16 bases separated the two germline ends. Germline CDR1 reads SQVTM; CDR2 reads ANQGSEA. CDR3 length equals 13 residues.

The chain uses TRBV12-3 or TRBV12-4 and TRBJ2-7, with 7 positions matching TRBD1. Germline trimming cut 6 bases from V and 6 bases from J; bases unmatched to any gene: 5. CDR3 size: 12 residues. CDR3 nucleotide sequence: TGTGCCAGCAGCCTGACAGGGCCCGAGCAGTACTTC. It is translated as CASSLTGPEQYF.

This clonotype was counted only a few times. The chain has TRBV29-1 and TRBJ1-4, with 8 bases fitting TRBD1. Per germline, CDR1 SQVTM and CDR2 ANQGSEA. Losses at the gene ends were 7 bases for V and 8 bases for J; bases not matched to a gene: 9. The CDR3 has 13 residues. Here the CDR3 DNA reads TGCAGCGCCTATCAGGGGGCGGGGGAAAAACTGTTTTTT. Protein product: CSAYQGAGEKLFF. The full variable domain, completed using reference TRBV29-1 and TRBJ1-4, is SAVISQKPSRDICQRGTSLTIQCQVDSQVTMMFWYRQQPGQSLTLIATANQGSEATYESGFVIDKFPISRPNLTFSTLTVSNMSPEDSSIYLCSAYQGAGEKLFFGSGTQLSVL.